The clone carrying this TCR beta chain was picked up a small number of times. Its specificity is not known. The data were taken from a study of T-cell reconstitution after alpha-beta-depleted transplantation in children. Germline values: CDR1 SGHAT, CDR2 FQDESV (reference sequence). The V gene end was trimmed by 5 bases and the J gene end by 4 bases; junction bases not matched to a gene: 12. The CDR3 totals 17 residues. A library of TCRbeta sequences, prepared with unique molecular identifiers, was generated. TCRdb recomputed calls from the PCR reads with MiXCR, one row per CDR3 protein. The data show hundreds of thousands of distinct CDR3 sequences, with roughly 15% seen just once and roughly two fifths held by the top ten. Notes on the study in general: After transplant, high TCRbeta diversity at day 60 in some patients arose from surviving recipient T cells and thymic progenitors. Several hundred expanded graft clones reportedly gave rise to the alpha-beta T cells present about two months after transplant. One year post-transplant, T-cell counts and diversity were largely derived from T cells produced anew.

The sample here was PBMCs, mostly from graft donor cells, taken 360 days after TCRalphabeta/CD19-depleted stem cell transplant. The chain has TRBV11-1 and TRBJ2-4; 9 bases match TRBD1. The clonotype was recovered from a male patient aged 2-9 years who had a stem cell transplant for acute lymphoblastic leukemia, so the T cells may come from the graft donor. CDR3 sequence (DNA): TGTGCCAGCAGCGTACTAACAGGGGGCCCTCTGAAAAACATTCAGTACTTC. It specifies CASSVLTGGPLKNIQYF.